This passage covers 21 T cell receptor beta chains from one sample sequenced in a study of blood T cell repertoires in COVID-19. Sequenced by immunoSEQ multiplex PCR; TCRdb stores in-frame clones only, minus some. Of roughly 93,000 clones in the sample, roughly 80% are singletons; the top ten hold around 11%. The sample taken for sequencing was peripheral blood. These receptors were taken from a woman at least 80 years old with acute or convalescent COVID-19.

The chain couples TRBV28 to TRBJ1-3; 9 bases line up with TRBD1. Germline V gene data show CDR1 as MDHEN and CDR2 as SYDVKM. Trimming cost V 2 bases and J 6 bases; bases outside gene matches: 8. This CDR3 is 16 amino acids long. CDR3 loop: CASSLGDRAFLNTIYF. The CDR3 DNA reads TGTGCCAGCAGTTTAGGGGACAGGGCTTTCCTAAACACCATATATTTT.

The chain has TRBV6-2 or TRBV6-3 and TRBJ2-1; 13 bases are shared with TRBD2. V shed 2 bases, J shed 6 bases, and the junction held 10 bases outside the gene matches. CDR1 and CDR2 (germline): MNHEY, SVGEGT. The length of the CDR3 is 18 residues. The CDR3 bases are TGTGCCAGCAGTTACACTATACTAGCGGGGGGGCCAAGCAATGAGCAGTTCTTC. This gives the protein CASSYTILAGGPSNEQFF.

The gene calls are TRBV3-1 (or the pseudogene TRBV3-2) and TRBJ1-6; TRBD1 might be the D (5 bases). Trimming pared 4 bases from V and 10 bases from J, leaving 20 bases between. The germline gives CDR1 LGHDT, CDR2 YNNKEL (reference sequence). This CDR3 has 16 amino acids. The CDR3 protein is CASSLDGEDMFSPLHF. For the CDR3, the DNA is TGTGCCAGCAGCCTAGATGGGGAGGACATGTTCTCACCCCTCCACTTT.

V is TRBV10-1 and J is TRBJ2-1, with TRBD2 matching 12 bases. The CDR3 is 16 residues long. V dropped 3 bases and J dropped 7; count of bases not matched to a gene: 7. CDR1 and CDR2 (germline): WNHNN, SYGVQD (reference sequence). The CDR3 protein is CASSDPSGGAKNEQFF. CDR3 in DNA: TGCGCCAGCAGTGACCCTAGCGGGGGGGCCAAAAATGAGCAGTTCTTC.

The V gene is TRBV10-3, the J gene TRBJ2-3, with TRBD1 identical over 9 bases. The CDR3 runs 16 residues. Looked up from germline, CDR1 is ENHRY and CDR2 is SYGVKD. V was pared by 6 bases and J by 5 bases, with 12 bases of the junction left unmatched. The CDR3 region has the DNA TGTGCCATCAGACGGGACAGGGAGTCTCGGGGAGATACGCAGTATTTT. Its protein product is CAIRRDRESRGDTQYF.

The chain couples TRBV5-1 to TRBJ1-5; 11 bases align to TRBD1. CDR1 and CDR2 from the germline V gene are SGHRS and YFSETQ. The junction had 4 bases not matched to a gene; V was cut back by 4 bases and J by 7 bases. The CDR3 is 14 amino acids. The CDR3 sequence is CASSTGTGGQPQHF. CDR3 nucleotides: TGCGCCAGCAGCACAGGGACAGGGGGACAGCCCCAGCATTTT.

The chain combines TRBV24-1 with TRBJ2-1; D not certain. In germline, CDR1 is KGHDR, CDR2 SFDVKD. V was clipped by 3 bases and J by 10 bases, with 9 bases between them. The CDR3 runs 12 residues. The CDR3: CATSDPHWEQFF. The DNA for the CDR3 is TGTGCCACCAGTGATCCCCACTGGGAGCAGTTCTTC.

This clone was observed once. V and J are TRBV4-1 and TRBJ1-1; no clear D gene. The length of the CDR3 is 14 residues. V lost 0 bases to trimming and J lost 6 bases, with 11 bases between them. Germline lookup yields CDR1 MGHRA and CDR2 YSYEKL. The CDR3 here is CASSQETAKAEAFF. CDR3 coding DNA: TGCGCCAGCAGCCAAGAAACAGCCAAGGCTGAAGCTTTCTTT.

This clone was observed a single time. This chain links TRBV6-1 with TRBJ2-4; D is possibly TRBD1 (5 bases). The CDR3 runs to 12 residues. The V and J ends lost 1 base and 10 bases respectively, with 8 bases between them. Germline assignment: CDR1 MNHNS and CDR2 SASEGT. The CDR3 region has the DNA TGTGCCAGCAGTGAAGAAGGGGAAATTCAGTACTTC. This translates into CASSEEGEIQYF.

The chain recombines TRBV4-1 with TRBJ1-4, with TRBD1 as a possible D gene (5 bases). This CDR3 has 17 amino acids. V lost 0 bases and J lost 8, with 19 bases in between. CDR1 and CDR2 (germline): MGHRA, YSYEKL. CDR3 nucleotide sequence: TGCGCCAGCAGCCAAGATCTTCAGGGCCGCCGGGGGGAAAAACTGTTTTTT. Translation gives CASSQDLQGRRGEKLFF.

This clone was seen just once. The chain couples TRBV10-3 to TRBJ1-4; 7 positions agree with TRBD1. This CDR3 region has 15 residues. CDR1 is ENHRY, CDR2 SYGVKD, per germline. J gave up 7 bases and V 1 base, and 6 bases lay outside the gene matches. The CDR3 sequence is CAISEYTGAREKLFF. The CDR3 bases are TGTGCCATCAGTGAGTACACAGGGGCTCGTGAAAAACTGTTTTTT.

The gene calls are TRBV4-3 and TRBJ1-1, with no clear D. Germline V gives CDR1 LGHNA, CDR2 YSLEER. V was clipped by 5 bases and J by 1 base, with 14 bases between them. This CDR3 contains 15 residues. CDR3 region: CASSARDRGNTEAFF. CDR3 DNA: TGCGCCAGCAGCGCCCGGGATCGGGGGAACACTGAAGCTTTCTTT.

This chain connects TRBV9 to TRBJ2-2; D gene unclear. The CDR3 consists of 16 residues. Looked up from germline, CDR1 is SGDLS and CDR2 is YYNGEE. Deletions cut 0 bases from V and 0 bases from J, with 9 bases between. The CDR3 nucleotides are TGTGCCAGCAGCGTAGTAGACTTCGCGAACACCGGGGAGCTGTTTTTT. Protein product: CASSVVDFANTGELFF. Supplemented by reference TRBV9 and TRBJ2-2, the full variable domain reads DSGVTQTPKHLITATGQRVTLRCSPRSGDLSVYWYQQSLDQGLQFLIQYYNGEERAKGNILERFSAQQFPDLHSELNLSSLELGDSALYFCASSVVDFANTGELFFGEGSRLTVL.

This CDR3 is CASSPGTDNSPLHF. The CDR3 nucleotides read TGTGCCAGTAGTCCCGGGACAGATAATTCACCCCTCCACTTT. The genes are TRBV19 and TRBJ1-6; TRBD1 matches at 7 bases. Trimming took 5 bases from V and 5 from J; bases not matched to a gene: 3. The CDR3 is made up of 14 amino acids. Germline-derived CDR1 and CDR2 are LNHDA and SQIVND (reference sequence). The full variable domain, its missing parts supplied by reference TRBV19 and TRBJ1-6, is DGGITQSPKYLFRKEGQNVTLSCEQNLNHDAMYWYRQDPGQGLRLIYYSQIVNDFQKGDIAEGYSVSREKKESFPLTVTSAQKNPTAFYLCASSPGTDNSPLHFGNGTRLTVT.

V is TRBV9 and J is TRBJ2-2; D might be TRBD2 (5 bases). V lost 1 base to trimming and J lost 5 bases, with 6 bases between them. Looked up from germline, CDR1 is SGDLS and CDR2 is YYNGEE. This CDR3 is 13 amino acids long. CDR3 in amino acids: CASSVRGTGELFF. The CDR3 nucleotides are TGTGCCAGCAGCGTACGGGGAACCGGGGAGCTGTTTTTT.

The J gene is TRBJ1-1, the V gene TRBV6-5; D gene unclear. Trimming took 0 bases from V and 1 from J, leaving 6 bases between them. Germline V gene lookup returns CDR1 MNHEY and CDR2 SVGAGI. The CDR3 runs 14 residues. The CDR3 sequence is CASSYSNRNTEAFF. In DNA, the CDR3 is TGTGCCAGCAGTTACTCGAACAGGAACACTGAAGCTTTCTTT.

The rearrangement links TRBV29-1 to TRBJ1-1, with D maybe TRBD1 (6 bases). The V end lost 2 bases, the J end lost 1 base, and 14 bases lay between the germline ends. The CDR3 has 15 amino acids. Germline V gene sequence: CDR1 SQVTM, CDR2 ANQGSEA. This chain's CDR3 is CSVESTGLGNTEAFF. CDR3 DNA: TGCAGCGTTGAATCGACAGGCTTGGGGAACACTGAAGCTTTCTTT.

The chain joins TRBV7-9 to TRBJ2-3; 9 positions agree with TRBD2. The CDR3 has 15 amino acids. Germline V gene lookup returns CDR1 SEHNR and CDR2 FQNEAQ (reference sequence). Trimming cost V 4 bases and J 1 base; bases outside gene matches: 3. As DNA, the CDR3 is TGTGCCAGCAGCTCACAGCGGGGGGGCACAGATACGCAGTATTTT. This encodes CASSSQRGGTDTQYF.

The chain carries TRBV7-9 and TRBJ1-6; D is perhaps TRBD1 (6 bases). Trimming removed 5 bases at V and 8 bases at J, with 16 bases between. Germline loops: CDR1 SEHNR, CDR2 FQNEAQ (reference sequence). The CDR3 contains 15 residues. The CDR3 DNA reads as TGTGCCAGCAGCACCCGGACAGTCGGTGATTCACCCCTCCACTTT. Translation: CASSTRTVGDSPLHF.

The chain is built from TRBV6-1 and TRBJ1-4, with unresolved D. The CDR3 loop spans 15 amino acids. The V gene lost 2 bases and the J gene lost 8 bases, with 15 bases spanning the gap. Looked up from germline, CDR1 is MNHNS and CDR2 is SASEGT. The CDR3 here is CASSEPTGIGEKLFF. The CDR3 region has the DNA TGTGCCAGCAGTGAACCAACGGGGATAGGGGAAAAACTGTTTTTT.

The chain combines TRBV19 with TRBJ1-2; possible D gene TRBD1, 6 bases. V was shortened by 7 bases and J by 4 bases, with 10 bases between the two germline ends. CDR3 size: 12 residues. Germline V CDR1 and CDR2: LNHDA, SQIVND (reference sequence). CDR3 sequence (DNA): TGTGCCAGTACCAAACAGGGCTATGGCTACACCTTC. This codes for CASTKQGYGYTF.